This T cell receptor (beta chain) stems from a study of cytomegalovirus exposure and HLA in healthy donors (dated by TCRdb to about 2017). Describing the broader study: In an earlier analysis of around 540 of the donors, about 260 Gb of sequence data and 90 million to 120 million unique TCR beta sequences from about 190 million T cells were reported. Typing coverage varied by locus: 629-630 donors for A, B, C, DRB1 and DQB1; around 560 for DQA1; over 600 for DPA1; 450 to 480 for DPB1. Alongside the repertoire data, information on donor age, sex, ethnicity and CMV serostatus was compiled. A handful of DR-DQ haplotypes were handled as single units for association and clustering because linkage in the cohort was strong. In a later genetic analysis, genome-wide SNP genotypes for about 55% of the roughly 670 donors were used, and that subset was treated as a discovery cohort. Along with the approximately 650-subject first cohort, a separate validation cohort of roughly 110 different subjects was used. About 280 gigabases of sequencing data and tens of millions of unique TCR sequences were included in an early release covering under 650 HLA-typed donors. In the later analysis, no new phenotypic data were used to find candidate immune exposures; instead, reliance was placed on TCR beta sequences and their occurrence across donors. All discovery cohort repertoires had been generated using a single sequencing platform. An earlier analysis of 587 of the donors applied high-throughput TCR beta sequencing to assess whether each TCR beta V gene segment acted as functional or pseudogenic. Of the 398 genotyped donors, approximately 82% fell in the genetic ancestry cluster associated with self-reported Caucasian donors. The study aimed to test whether signatures of past pathogen exposure could be identified by cataloging public T cell receptors. A later analysis re-analyzed previously published TCR beta repertoires from 666 donors and added high-resolution HLA genotyping to study TCR occurrence patterns. The study used immunosequencing to profile the T cell repertoires of approximately 640 subjects and linked those repertoires to cytomegalovirus serostatus. Across around 400 genotyped donors of the cohort, an average of approximately 220,000 unique TCR beta nucleotide sequences per donor were sequenced, and around 19% of those sequences were non-productive. High-throughput TCR immunosequencing, statistical association of individual TCRs with disease status, and machine learning were combined to predict cytomegalovirus infection status. Both class I and class II loci were covered by HLA typing, at four-digit resolution.

The library came from the immunoSEQ multiplex PCR assay. For the multiplex PCR, a mixture combining 60 forward primers for TCR Vbeta segments and 13 reverse primers for TCR Jbeta segments was used. The CDR3 region of rearranged TCR beta genes was amplified from genomic DNA by a multiplex PCR assay. On the Illumina HiSeq System, the amplified TCR beta libraries were sequenced as 87-base-pair reads. The original methods were these. A later analysis counted about 76 million unique TCR beta chains across the 550 to 700 repertoires, and 10 million to 11 million of these chains were shared by at least two donors. Raw reads were error-corrected and collapsed into unique sequences with a nearest-neighbor algorithm that merged closely related sequences to remove PCR and sequencing errors. To assign V, D and J gene segments, CDR3 sequences were aligned to IMGT reference sequences. For a sequence to be retained, a match of at least six nucleotides was required to both a V gene segment and a J gene segment. A rearrangement counted as productive if the CDR3 had no stop codons and remained in frame with V and J, and every other rearrangement counted as non-productive. CDR3 was defined according to IMGT convention as the region running from the second conserved V-encoded cysteine to the conserved J-encoded phenylalanine. Sequences without an unambiguous match to a single V gene segment were excluded from the earlier analysis of 450 to 750 of the donors. An earlier analysis of a few hundred of the donors called V segments functional above 56.7% productive rearrangements and segregating when the between-donor standard deviation exceeded 5%. A statistical classification framework was built for diagnosing cytomegalovirus status from the catalog of TCR beta chain sequences. In a later analysis, TCR nucleotide sequences were compared against IMGT/GENE-DB human TR gene sequences so that V and J genes could be assigned. A later analysis assigned CDR3 sequences and most-parsimonious VDJ recombination scenarios with the TCRdist pipeline. In a later analysis, each TCR beta chain was defined by its CDR3 amino acid sequence together with its V-gene family, and reads lacking a unique V-gene family were excluded. A later analysis removed several hundred highly shared, low-generation-probability nucleotide sequences to deal with suspected cross-contamination and a sequencing artifact. A later analysis calculated a clonal expansion index for each public chain from normalized within-repertoire ranks of inferred template counts. In a later analysis, generation probabilities were computed using a VDJ recombination model fitted to out-of-frame rearrangements, and the results were checked against IGoR. Hypergeometric tests were used in a later analysis to score TCR-TCR, TCR-HLA and TCR-CMV co-occurrence, with a repertoire-size bias correction applied to the TCR pairs. In a later analysis, false discovery rates were estimated by permuting HLA or CMV assignments 20 times. A later analysis grouped co-occurring TCRs with DBSCAN, adding TCRdist sequence similarity when clustering within HLA-allele-positive subsets. Repertoires with fewer than 30,000 or more than 120,000 public chains were left out of co-occurrence clustering, as were about five repertoires with anomalous nucleotide sharing. TCRdb took this table from immuneACCESS and kept in-frame rearrangements with V and J called. Such tables lack part of the clones; where checked against another copy, unresolved V genes explain under half of the gap, and the rest is unexplained. V and J calls and clone size are copied from that table; D and trimming were computed from the DNA. For this sample the table gives 200,000 to 250,000 clones, of which roughly 80% were detected only once. Roughly 3.1% of the sample lies in the top ten.

On this clone: Its recognized antigen is unknown. Base-call qualities are not available, and no considerably larger clone is one nucleotide away.

Results and caveats for the whole study, not just this receptor: Only TCR beta chains were sequenced in this cohort, and the absence of alpha or paired-chain data limited detectable features. Some IMGT-functional V segments, including TRBV6-2 and TRBV6-3, could not be told apart with the 87-base-pair reads, so those segments were excluded. In a later analysis, some 18,000 TCR beta sequences were associated with specific HLA alleles at a false discovery rate of 0.05. In a later genetic analysis, fewer N-insertions in productive TCRs were reported among donors in an Asian-associated ancestry cluster than the roughly 640-donor mean. Linkage disequilibrium might explain the correlated functional status among segregating V segments, but an unknown experimental factor could not be ruled out. A later analysis found that most CMV-associated TCR beta chains appeared HLA-restricted, with HLA associations seemingly driven largely by CMV exposure. Strong co-occurrence of HLA alleles, especially DR and DQ, made assigning TCR associations to individual alleles difficult. It was suggested by the authors that the approach could potentially be generalized to other disease states and immunological phenotypes. A further reported finding was that TCR beta sequences accurately predicted the HLA-A and HLA-B alleles for most subjects in the first cohort. In a later analysis, several top co-occurrence clusters were reported to appear linked to parvovirus B19, influenza, CMV and Epstein-Barr virus. While some public TCRs were present in many individuals, most TCR sequences turned up only very rarely across donors. In an earlier analysis of approximately 600 of the donors, most TCR beta V segments were observed in productive rearrangements about 87% or about 30% of the time, broadly matching IMGT annotations. Sequencing depth was assumed to be roughly uniform across donors in the presence/absence analyses, though that assumption may not hold. According to a later analysis, TCR association rates differed among HLA loci, with DRB1 alleles showing the most associated TCRs and HLA-C alleles showing the fewest. The only immune exposure information available for the cohort was CMV serostatus. The study listed 164 TCR beta chains as associated with cytomegalovirus. Over 15 rarely observed V segments, including chromosome 9 orphons, were excluded from the earlier analysis of about 600 of the donors because counts were too low. In a later analysis, HLA-associated TCR beta chains showed more clonal expansion and lower generation probabilities than non-associated chains that were equally common. A later genetic analysis associated a missense DCLRE1C variant with V-gene and J-gene trimming of TCR beta chains, and an independent cohort replicated the association. HLA typing was unavailable for some donors at each locus, so association tests used only the typed subset. The classifier was reported to diagnose cytomegalovirus status with high specificity and sensitivity in both the original and validation cohorts. Three of the identified cytomegalovirus-associated TCR beta chains were confirmed in vitro to be specific for cytomegalovirus antigens. The sequencing pipeline was judged likely to have produced a cluster of highly shared sequence variants as a technical artifact.

The cohort consisted of 650 to 850 healthy bone marrow donors. At the time of sampling, all cohort members were nominally healthy, though unrecorded immune exposures were likely present. The donor tested CMV seronegative and was one of the 352 seronegative cohort members. A peripheral blood sample was provided by each donor, and peripheral blood mononuclear cells were used for TCR beta sequencing. Genomic DNA extraction from the blood cell samples was performed with the Qiagen DNeasy Blood Extraction Kit. The germline V gene (reference sequence) supplies CDR1 MNHEY and CDR2 SMNVEV. The CDR3, from cysteine to phenylalanine, totals 14 residues. Of all the DNA, just the CDR3 is kept, 42 bases in frame from base 1. Ends trimmed: V by 5 bases, J by 5 bases; bases unmatched to a gene: 5.

Sequencing was done on a sample of PBMCs. The TCR comes from a man aged 25 to 45 in good health and CMV-seronegative. Here the chain combines TRBV27 and TRBJ2-1; 8 nucleotides in the junction match TRBD1. The nucleotide sequence is given as TGTGCCAGCAGTCGGGACAGGCTAAACAATGAGCAGTTCTTC. Its translation reads: CASSRDRLNNEQFF.